This paragraph covers one TCR beta chain sequence. Germline loops: CDR1 MNHEY, CDR2 SMNVEV (reference sequence). V was pared by 2 bases and J by 8 bases, with 9 bases between. The CDR3 covers 12 residues. This table comes from immunoSEQ multiplex PCR, and its TCRdb copy is limited to in-frame clones, with some not included. The data hold roughly 97,000 clones, with around 96% observed a single time. The data derive from a study of technical replicates of blood from a handful of donors. Input material: T cells isolated from PBMCs. This clonotype originated in a human donor in good health. The V and J genes are TRBV27 and TRBJ1-2; D might be TRBD1 (5 bases). CDR3 region: CASSLMGGGYTF. The CDR3 DNA reads as TGTGCCAGCAGTTTAATGGGGGGGGGCTACACCTTC.